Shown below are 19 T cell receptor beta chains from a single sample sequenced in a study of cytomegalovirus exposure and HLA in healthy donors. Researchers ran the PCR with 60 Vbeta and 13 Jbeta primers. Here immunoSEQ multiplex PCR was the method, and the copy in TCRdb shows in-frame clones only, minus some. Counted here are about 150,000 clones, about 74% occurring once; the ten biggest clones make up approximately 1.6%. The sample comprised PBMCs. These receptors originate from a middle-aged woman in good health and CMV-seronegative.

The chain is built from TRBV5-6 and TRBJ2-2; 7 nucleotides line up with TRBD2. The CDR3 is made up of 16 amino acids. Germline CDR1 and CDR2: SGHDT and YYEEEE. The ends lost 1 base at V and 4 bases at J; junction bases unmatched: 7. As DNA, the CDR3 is TGTGCCAGCAGCTTGTTCGGTAGCGGGTCCACCGGGGAGCTGTTTTTT. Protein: CASSLFGSGSTGELFF.

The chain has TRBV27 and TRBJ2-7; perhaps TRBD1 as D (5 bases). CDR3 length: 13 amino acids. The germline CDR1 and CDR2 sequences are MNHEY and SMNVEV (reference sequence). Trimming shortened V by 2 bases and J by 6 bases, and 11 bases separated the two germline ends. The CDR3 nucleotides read TGTGCCAGCAGTTTAGGCAGGCAGGGCGAGCAGTACTTC. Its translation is CASSLGRQGEQYF.

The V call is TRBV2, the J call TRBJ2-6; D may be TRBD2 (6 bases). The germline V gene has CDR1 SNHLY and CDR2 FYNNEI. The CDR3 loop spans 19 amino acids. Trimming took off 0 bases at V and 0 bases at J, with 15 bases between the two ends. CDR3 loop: CASSEARDSISSGANVLTF. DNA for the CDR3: TGTGCCAGCAGTGAAGCCCGGGACTCAATTAGCTCTGGGGCCAACGTCCTGACTTTC.

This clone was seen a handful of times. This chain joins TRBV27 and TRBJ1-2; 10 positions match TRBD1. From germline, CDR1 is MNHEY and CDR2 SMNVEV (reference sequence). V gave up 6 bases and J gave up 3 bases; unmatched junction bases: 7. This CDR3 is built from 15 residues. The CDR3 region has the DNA TGTGCCAGCAGCCTCGAGGGACAGGGGCACTATGGCTACACCTTC. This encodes CASSLEGQGHYGYTF.

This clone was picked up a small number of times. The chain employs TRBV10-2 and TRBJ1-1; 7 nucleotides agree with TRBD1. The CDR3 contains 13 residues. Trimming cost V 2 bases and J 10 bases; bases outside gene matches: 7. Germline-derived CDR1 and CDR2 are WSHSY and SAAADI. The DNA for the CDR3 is TGCGCCAGCAGTGAGCATTTACCAGGGGGAGCTTTCTTT. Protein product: CASSEHLPGGAFF.

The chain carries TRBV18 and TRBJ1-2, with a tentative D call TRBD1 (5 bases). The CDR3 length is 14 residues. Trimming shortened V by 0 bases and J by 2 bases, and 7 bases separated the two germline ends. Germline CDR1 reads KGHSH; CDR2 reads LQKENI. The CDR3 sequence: CASSPPGENYGYTF. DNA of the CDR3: TGTGCCAGCTCACCACCAGGGGAAAACTATGGCTACACCTTC.

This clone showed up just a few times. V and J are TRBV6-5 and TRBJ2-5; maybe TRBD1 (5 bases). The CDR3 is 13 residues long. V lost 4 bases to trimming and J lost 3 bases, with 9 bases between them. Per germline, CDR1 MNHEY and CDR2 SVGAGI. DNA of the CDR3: TGTGCCAGCAGTTTCGACAGAGAAGAGACCCAGTACTTC. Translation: CASSFDREETQYF.

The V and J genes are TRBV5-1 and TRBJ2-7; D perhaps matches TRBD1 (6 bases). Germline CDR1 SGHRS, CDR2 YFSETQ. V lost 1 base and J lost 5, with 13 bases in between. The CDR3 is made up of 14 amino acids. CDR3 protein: CASSLSGVGNEQYF. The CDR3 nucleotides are TGCGCCAGCAGCTTGTCAGGGGTAGGAAACGAGCAGTACTTC.

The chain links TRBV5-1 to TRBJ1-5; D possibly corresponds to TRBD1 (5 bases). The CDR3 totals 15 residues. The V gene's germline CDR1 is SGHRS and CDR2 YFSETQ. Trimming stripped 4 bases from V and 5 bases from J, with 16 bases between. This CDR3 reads CASSRGWGMDQPQHF. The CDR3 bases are TGCGCCAGCAGCCGGGGGTGGGGCATGGATCAGCCCCAGCATTTT.

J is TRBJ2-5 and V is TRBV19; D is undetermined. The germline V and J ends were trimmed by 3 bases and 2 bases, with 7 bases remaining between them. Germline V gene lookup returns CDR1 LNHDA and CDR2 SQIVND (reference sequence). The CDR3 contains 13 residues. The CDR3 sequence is CASSINRQETQYF. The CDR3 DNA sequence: TGTGCCAGTAGTATCAACAGACAAGAGACCCAGTACTTC.

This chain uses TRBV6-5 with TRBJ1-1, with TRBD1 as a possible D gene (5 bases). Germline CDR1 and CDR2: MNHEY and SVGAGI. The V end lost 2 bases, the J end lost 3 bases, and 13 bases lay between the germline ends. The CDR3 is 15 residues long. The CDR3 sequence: CASSYGITGDTEAFF. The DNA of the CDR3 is TGTGCCAGCAGTTACGGTATAACAGGAGACACTGAAGCTTTCTTT.

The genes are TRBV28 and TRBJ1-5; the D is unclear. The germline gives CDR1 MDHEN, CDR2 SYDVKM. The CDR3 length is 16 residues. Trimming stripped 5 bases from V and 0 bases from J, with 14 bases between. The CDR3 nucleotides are TGTGCCAGCAGTCTCCGGGTGGTGTATAGCAATCAGCCCCAGCATTTT. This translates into CASSLRVVYSNQPQHF. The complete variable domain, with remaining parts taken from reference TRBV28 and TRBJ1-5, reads DVKVTQSSRYLVKRTGEKVFLECVQDMDHENMFWYRQDPGLGLRLIYFSYDVKMKEKGDIPEGYSVSREKKERFSLILESASTNQTSMYLCASSLRVVYSNQPQHFGDGTRLSIL.

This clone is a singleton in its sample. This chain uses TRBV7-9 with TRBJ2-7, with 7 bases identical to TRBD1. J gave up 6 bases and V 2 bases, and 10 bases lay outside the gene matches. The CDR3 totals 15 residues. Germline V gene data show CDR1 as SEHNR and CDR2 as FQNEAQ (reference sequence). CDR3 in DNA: TGTGCCAGCAGCTTAAATCTGGGACAGAGGAGCGAGCAGTACTTC. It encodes CASSLNLGQRSEQYF.

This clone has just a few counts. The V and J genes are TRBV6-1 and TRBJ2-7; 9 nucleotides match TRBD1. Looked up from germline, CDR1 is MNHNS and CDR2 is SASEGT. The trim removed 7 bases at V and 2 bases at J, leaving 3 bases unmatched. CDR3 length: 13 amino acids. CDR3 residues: CASTRTGAYEQYF. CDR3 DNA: TGTGCCAGCACCAGGACAGGGGCCTACGAGCAGTACTTC.

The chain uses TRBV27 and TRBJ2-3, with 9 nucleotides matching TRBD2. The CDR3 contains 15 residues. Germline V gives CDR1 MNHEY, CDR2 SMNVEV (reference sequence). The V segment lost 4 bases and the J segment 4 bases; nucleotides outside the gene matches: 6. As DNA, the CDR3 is TGTGCCAGCAGTTCTAGCGGGGTGGGCCCAGATACGCAGTATTTT. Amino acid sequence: CASSSSGVGPDTQYF.

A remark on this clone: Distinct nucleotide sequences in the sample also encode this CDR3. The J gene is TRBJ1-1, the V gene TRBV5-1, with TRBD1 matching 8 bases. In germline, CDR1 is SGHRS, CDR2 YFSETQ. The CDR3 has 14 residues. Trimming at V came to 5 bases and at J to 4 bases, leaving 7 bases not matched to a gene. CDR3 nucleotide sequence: TGCGCCAGCAGTTCACAGGGGGTCGTCACTGAAGCTTTCTTT. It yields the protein CASSSQGVVTEAFF.

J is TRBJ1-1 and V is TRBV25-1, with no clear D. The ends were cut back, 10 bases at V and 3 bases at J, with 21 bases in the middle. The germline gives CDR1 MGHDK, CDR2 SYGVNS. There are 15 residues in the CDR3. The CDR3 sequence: CATQRGTGRYTEAFF. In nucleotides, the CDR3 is TGTGCCACCCAGCGGGGTACTGGGAGGTACACTGAAGCTTTCTTT.

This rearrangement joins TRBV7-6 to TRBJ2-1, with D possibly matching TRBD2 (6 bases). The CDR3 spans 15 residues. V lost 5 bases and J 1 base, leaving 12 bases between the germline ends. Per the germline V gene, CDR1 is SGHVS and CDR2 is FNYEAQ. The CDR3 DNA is TGTGCCAGCAGCGGGGACTTCCAATCCTACAATGAGCAGTTCTTC. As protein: CASSGDFQSYNEQFF. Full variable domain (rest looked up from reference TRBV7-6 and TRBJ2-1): GAGVSQSPRYKVTKRGQDVALRCDPISGHVSLYWYRQALGQGPEFLTYFNYEAQQDKSGLPNDRFSAERPEGSISTLTIQRTEQRDSAMYRCASSGDFQSYNEQFFGPGTRLTVL.

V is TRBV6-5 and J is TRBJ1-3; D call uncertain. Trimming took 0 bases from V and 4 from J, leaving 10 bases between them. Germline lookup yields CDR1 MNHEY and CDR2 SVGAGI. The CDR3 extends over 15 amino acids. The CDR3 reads CASSYSHLRGNTIYF. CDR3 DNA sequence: TGTGCCAGCAGTTACTCCCACCTGAGGGGAAACACCATATATTTT.